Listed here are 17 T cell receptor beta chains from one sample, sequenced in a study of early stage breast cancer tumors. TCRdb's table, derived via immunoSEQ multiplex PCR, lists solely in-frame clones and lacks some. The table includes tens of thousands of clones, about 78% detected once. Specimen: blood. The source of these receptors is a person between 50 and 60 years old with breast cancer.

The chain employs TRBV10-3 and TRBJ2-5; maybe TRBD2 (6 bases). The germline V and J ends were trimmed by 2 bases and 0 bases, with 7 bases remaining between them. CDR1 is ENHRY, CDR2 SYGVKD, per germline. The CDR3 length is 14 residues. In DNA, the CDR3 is TGTGCCATCAGTGAGGGGGGGTACCAAGAGACCCAGTACTTC. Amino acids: CAISEGGYQETQYF.

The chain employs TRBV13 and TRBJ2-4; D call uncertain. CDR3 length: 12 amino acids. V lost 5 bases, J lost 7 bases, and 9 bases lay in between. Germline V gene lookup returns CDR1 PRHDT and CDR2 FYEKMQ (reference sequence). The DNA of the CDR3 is TGTGCCAGCAGCCTGACACGCAACATTCAGTACTTC. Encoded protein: CASSLTRNIQYF. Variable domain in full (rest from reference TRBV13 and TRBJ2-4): AAGVIQSPRHLIKEKRETATLKCYPIPRHDTVYWYQQGPGQDPQFLISFYEKMQSDKGSIPDRFSAQQFSDYHSELNMSSLELGDSALYFCASSLTRNIQYFGAGTRLSVL.

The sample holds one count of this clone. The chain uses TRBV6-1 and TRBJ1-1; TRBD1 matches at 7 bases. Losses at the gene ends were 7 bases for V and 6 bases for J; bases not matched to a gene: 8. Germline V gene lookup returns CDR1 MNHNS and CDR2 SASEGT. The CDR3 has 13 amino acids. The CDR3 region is CASIFAQGPEAFF. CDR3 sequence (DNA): TGTGCCAGCATTTTCGCACAGGGGCCTGAAGCTTTCTTT.

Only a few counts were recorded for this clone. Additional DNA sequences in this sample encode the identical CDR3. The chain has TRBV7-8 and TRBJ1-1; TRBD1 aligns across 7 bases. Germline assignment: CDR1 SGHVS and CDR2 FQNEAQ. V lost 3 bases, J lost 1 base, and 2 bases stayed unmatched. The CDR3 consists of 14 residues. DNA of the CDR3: TGTGCCAGCAGCTTCCGACAGGGGAACACTGAAGCTTTCTTT. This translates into CASSFRQGNTEAFF.

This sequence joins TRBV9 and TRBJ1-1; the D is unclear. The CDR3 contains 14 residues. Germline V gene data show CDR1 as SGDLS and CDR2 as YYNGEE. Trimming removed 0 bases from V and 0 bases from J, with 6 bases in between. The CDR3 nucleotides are TGTGCCAGCAGCGTAGATGCGTTGAACACTGAAGCTTTCTTT. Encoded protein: CASSVDALNTEAFF.

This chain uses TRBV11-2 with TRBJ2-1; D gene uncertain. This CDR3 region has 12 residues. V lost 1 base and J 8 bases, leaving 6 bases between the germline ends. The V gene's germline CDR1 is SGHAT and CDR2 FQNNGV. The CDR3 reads CASSLGSDEQFF. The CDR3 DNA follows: TGTGCCAGCAGCTTAGGTTCGGATGAGCAGTTCTTC.

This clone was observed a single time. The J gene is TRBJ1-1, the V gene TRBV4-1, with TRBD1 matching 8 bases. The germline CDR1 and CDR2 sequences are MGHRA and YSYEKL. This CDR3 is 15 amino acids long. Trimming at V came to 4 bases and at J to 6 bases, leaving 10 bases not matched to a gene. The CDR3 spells CASSPDRTGYPEAFF. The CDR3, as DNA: TGCGCCAGCAGCCCAGACAGGACAGGGTACCCTGAAGCTTTCTTT.

CDR3 sequence (DNA): TGCGCCAGCAGCCAAGATATAGACAGGGCGCCCGGTGGTTCACCCCTCCACTTT. Its translation is CASSQDIDRAPGGSPLHF. The genes are TRBV4-3 and TRBJ1-6; 7 positions match TRBD1. Germline loops: CDR1 LGHNA, CDR2 YSLEER. The length of the CDR3 is 18 residues. V shed 0 bases, J shed 9 bases, and the junction held 14 bases outside the gene matches.

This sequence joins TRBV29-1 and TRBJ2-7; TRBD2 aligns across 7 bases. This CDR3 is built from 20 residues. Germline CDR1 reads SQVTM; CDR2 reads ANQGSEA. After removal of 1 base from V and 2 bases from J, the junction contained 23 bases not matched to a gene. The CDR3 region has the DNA TGCAGCGTTGAAGGCGAAGGGCTAGCGGCGCGCTTCAGAAGAGCCTACGAGCAGTACTTC. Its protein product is CSVEGEGLAARFRRAYEQYF.

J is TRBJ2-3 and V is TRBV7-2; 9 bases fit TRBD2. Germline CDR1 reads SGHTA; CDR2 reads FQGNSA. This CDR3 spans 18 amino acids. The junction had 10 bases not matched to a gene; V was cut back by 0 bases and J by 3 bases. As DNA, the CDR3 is TGTGCCAGCAGCTTAGCGATCGGGATAGCGGGGGTAACAGATACGCAGTATTTT. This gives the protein CASSLAIGIAGVTDTQYF.

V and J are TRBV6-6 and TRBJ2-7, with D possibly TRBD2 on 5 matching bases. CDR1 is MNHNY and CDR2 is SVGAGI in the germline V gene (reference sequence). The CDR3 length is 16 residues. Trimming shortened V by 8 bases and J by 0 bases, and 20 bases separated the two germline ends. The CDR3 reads CASSPSPQRASYEQYV. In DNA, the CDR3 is TGTGCCAGCTCCCCTAGCCCACAGAGGGCCTCCTACGAGCAGTACGTC.

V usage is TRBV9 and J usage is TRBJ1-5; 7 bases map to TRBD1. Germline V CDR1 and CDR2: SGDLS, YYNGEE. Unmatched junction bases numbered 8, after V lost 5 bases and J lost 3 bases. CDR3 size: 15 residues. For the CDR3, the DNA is TGTGCCAGCAGTGAAACGGGGACAGCCAATCAGCCCCAGCATTTT. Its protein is CASSETGTANQPQHF. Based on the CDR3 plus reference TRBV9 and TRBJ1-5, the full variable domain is DSGVTQTPKHLITATGQRVTLRCSPRSGDLSVYWYQQSLDQGLQFLIQYYNGEERAKGNILERFSAQQFPDLHSELNLSSLELGDSALYFCASSETGTANQPQHFGDGTRLSIL.

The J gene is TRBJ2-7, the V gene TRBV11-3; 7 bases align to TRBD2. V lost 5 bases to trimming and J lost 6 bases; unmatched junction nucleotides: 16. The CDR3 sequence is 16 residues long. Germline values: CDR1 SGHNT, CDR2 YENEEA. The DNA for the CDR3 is TGTGCCAGCAGCGCCTCCGGGACTACAAACCCGGGCGAGCAGTACTTC. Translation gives CASSASGTTNPGEQYF.

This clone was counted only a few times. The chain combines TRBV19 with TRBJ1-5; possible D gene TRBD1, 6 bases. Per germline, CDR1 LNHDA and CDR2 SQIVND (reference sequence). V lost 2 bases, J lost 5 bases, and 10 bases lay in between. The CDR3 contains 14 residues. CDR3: CASSILNRDQPQHF. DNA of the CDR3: TGTGCCAGTAGTATATTGAACAGGGATCAGCCCCAGCATTTT.

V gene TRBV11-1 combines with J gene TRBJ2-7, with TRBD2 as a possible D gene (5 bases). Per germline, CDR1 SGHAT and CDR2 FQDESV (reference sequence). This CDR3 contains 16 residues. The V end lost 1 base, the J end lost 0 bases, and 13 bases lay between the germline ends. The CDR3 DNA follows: TGTGCCAGCAGCTTAGGGGGAGCAAGGAGCTCCTACGAGCAGTACTTC. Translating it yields CASSLGGARSSYEQYF.

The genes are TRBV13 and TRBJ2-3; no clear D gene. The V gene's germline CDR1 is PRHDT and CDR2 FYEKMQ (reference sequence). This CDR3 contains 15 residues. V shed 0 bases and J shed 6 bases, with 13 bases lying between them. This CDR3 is CASSLGLHRSDTQYF. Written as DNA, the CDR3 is TGTGCCAGCAGCTTAGGACTTCATAGATCTGATACGCAGTATTTT.

CDR3 nucleotides: TGTGCCAGCAGCTCGGGACAGGGAAAGGAGACCCAGTACTTC. This sequence encodes CASSSGQGKETQYF. The chain recombines TRBV7-9 with TRBJ2-5, with 9 bases lining up with TRBD1. Trimming removed 4 bases from V and 5 bases from J; junction bases left unmatched: 5. The V gene's germline CDR1 is SEHNR and CDR2 FQNEAQ (reference sequence). The CDR3 sequence is 14 residues long.